The clone carrying this T cell receptor (beta chain) was counted once. A read error is possible here, since a much larger clone lies one base away. This CDR3 is missing its conserved last phenylalanine or tryptophan, likely due to a read error. Looked up from germline, CDR1 is MNHNS and CDR2 is SASEGT. The CDR3 contains 15 residues. The V gene lost 4 bases and the J gene lost 6 bases, with 16 bases spanning the gap. RNA transcripts gave rise to amplified TCR beta CDR3 regions. Primed by the HTBI set, a first-round RT-PCR was run on the TCR CDR3. TCRdb passed the multiplex PCR reads through MiXCR, listing each CDR3 protein once. The sample has about 500,000 distinct CDR3 sequences, roughly a sixth seen once; the top ten hold about 29%. This sample is drawn from a study of T cells in Graves' hyperthyroidism and ophthalmopathy.

The TCR was taken from a woman younger than 45 with Graves' ophthalmopathy. The sequenced sample consisted of blood. The rearrangement joins TRBV6-1 to TRBJ2-4; no firm D call. The CDR3 bases are TGTGCCAGCAGTGTAAATGGGGTTAATGGAAACATTCAGTACCTC. Encoded protein: CASSVNGVNGNIQYL.